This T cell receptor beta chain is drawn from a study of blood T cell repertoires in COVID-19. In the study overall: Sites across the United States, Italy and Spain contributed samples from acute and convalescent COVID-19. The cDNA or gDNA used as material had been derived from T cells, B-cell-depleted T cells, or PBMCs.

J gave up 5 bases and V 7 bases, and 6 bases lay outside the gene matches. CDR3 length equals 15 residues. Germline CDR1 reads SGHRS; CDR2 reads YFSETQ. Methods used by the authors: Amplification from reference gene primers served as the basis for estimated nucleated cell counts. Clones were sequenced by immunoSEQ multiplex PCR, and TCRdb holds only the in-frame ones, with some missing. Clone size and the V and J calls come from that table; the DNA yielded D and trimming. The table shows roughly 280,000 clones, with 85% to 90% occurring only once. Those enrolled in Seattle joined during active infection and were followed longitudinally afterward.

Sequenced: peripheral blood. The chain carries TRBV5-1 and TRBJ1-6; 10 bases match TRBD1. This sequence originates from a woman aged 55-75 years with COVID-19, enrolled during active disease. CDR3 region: CASGTGTGDNSPLHF. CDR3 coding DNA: TGCGCCAGCGGTACCGGGACAGGGGATAATTCACCCCTCCACTTT.